The 16 T cell receptor beta chains below were found in one sample sequenced in a study of beta chain features in type 1 diabetes. Expressed TCRB transcripts were sequenced, since all the RNA that had been isolated was reverse transcribed. Clones were read by immunoSEQ multiplex PCR, and TCRdb kept only the in-frame ones, dropping some. The sample records about 340,000 clones, around 8% being singletons. Source material: central memory CD4+ T cells from blood. These receptors all come from a woman between 18 and 29 years old in good health.

The rearrangement joins TRBV11-2 to TRBJ2-7; D unresolved. CDR1 and CDR2 from the germline V gene are SGHAT and FQNNGV. This CDR3 is 15 amino acids long. The germline V and J ends were trimmed by 2 bases and 1 base, with 12 bases remaining between them. The CDR3 DNA sequence: TGTGCCAGCAGCTTATTAGGGTCCATATCCTACGAGCAGTACTTC. Protein sequence: CASSLLGSISYEQYF.

This sequence joins TRBV5-4 and TRBJ2-3; TRBD2 might be the D (6 bases). V shed 2 bases and J shed 3 bases, with 13 bases lying between them. The CDR3 contains 15 residues. Per the germline V gene, CDR1 is SGHNT and CDR2 is YYREEE (reference sequence). CDR3 residues: CASSLTGTGTDTQYF. CDR3 in DNA: TGTGCCAGCAGCTTAACCGGGACTGGGACAGATACGCAGTATTTT.

V and J are TRBV6-5 and TRBJ2-7; either TRBD1 or TRBD2 may supply D (7 bases each). The CDR3 is 16 residues long. V lost 0 bases and J lost 6, with 18 bases in between. Germline V gene lookup returns CDR1 MNHEY and CDR2 SVGAGI. DNA for the CDR3: TGTGCCAGCAGTTACTCGACGACAGGGCGGGGGACCGAGCAGTACTTC. This codes for CASSYSTTGRGTEQYF.

This clone was seen a few times. The chain is built from TRBV5-6 and TRBJ2-3, with D uncertain. The germline V gene has CDR1 SGHDT and CDR2 YYEEEE. The length of the CDR3 is 15 residues. The germline V and J ends were trimmed by 0 bases and 5 bases, with 13 bases remaining between them. The CDR3 protein is CASSLAGATKDTQYF. CDR3 nucleotide sequence: TGTGCCAGCAGCTTGGCCGGTGCTACCAAAGATACGCAGTATTTT.

V is TRBV7-8 and J is TRBJ2-6, with D uncertain. Between the trimmed V and J ends, which lost 1 base and 0 bases, there was a span of 10 bases. The CDR3 runs to 17 residues. Looked up from germline, CDR1 is SGHVS and CDR2 is FQNEAQ. The CDR3 nucleotides read TGTGCCAGCAGCTTAGATGGAGCGTACTCTGGGGCCAACGTCCTGACTTTC. Its translation is CASSLDGAYSGANVLTF.

This clone was recorded many times. This same CDR3 is encoded by further DNA sequences in the sample. The genes are TRBV11-2 and TRBJ2-7; tentative D call: TRBD2 (5 bases). V lost 4 bases, J lost 4 bases, and 17 bases lay in between. CDR3 length: 15 residues. From germline, CDR1 is SGHAT and CDR2 FQNNGV. The CDR3 nucleotides are TGTGCCAGCAGCTCCAGCGGTGTGTCAGCATACGAGCAGTACTTC. The encoded protein is CASSSSGVSAYEQYF.

CDR3 loop: CASVPSWNTEAFF. CDR3 nucleotide sequence: TGTGCCAGCGTCCCCTCATGGAACACTGAAGCTTTCTTT. The chain combines TRBV2 with TRBJ1-1, with D uncertain. V was pared by 8 bases and J by 1 base, with 11 bases between. CDR3 length: 13 amino acids. In germline, CDR1 is SNHLY, CDR2 FYNNEI.

The rearrangement uses TRBV7-9 and TRBJ2-6, with 9 bases lining up with TRBD2. The CDR3 runs 14 residues. J gave up 10 bases and V 5 bases, and 6 bases lay outside the gene matches. Germline loops: CDR1 SEHNR, CDR2 FQNEAQ (reference sequence). The CDR3 reads CASSHIAGANVLTF. The CDR3 DNA reads as TGTGCCAGCAGCCACATAGCGGGAGCTAACGTCCTGACTTTC.

V is TRBV15 and J is TRBJ1-3; D unclear. The CDR3 runs to 13 residues. Germline V gene data show CDR1 as LNHNV and CDR2 as YYDKDF (reference sequence). Between the trimmed V and J ends, which lost 5 bases and 2 bases, there was a span of 7 bases. CDR3 loop: CATSSNTGNTIYF. The DNA of the CDR3 is TGTGCCACCAGCTCCAATACTGGAAACACCATATATTTT.

This rearrangement joins TRBV29-1 to TRBJ1-1; D possibly corresponds to TRBD1 (6 bases). Trimming took 6 bases from V and 10 from J, leaving 18 bases between them. CDR1 is SQVTM, CDR2 ANQGSEA, per germline. The CDR3 is 12 amino acids. The CDR3 sequence: CSVIPGQVGAFF. In nucleotides, the CDR3 is TGCAGCGTAATCCCGGGACAAGTAGGAGCTTTCTTT.

This clone has just a few counts. The J gene is TRBJ2-7, the V gene TRBV4-2, with D possibly being TRBD1 (6 bases). V gave up 1 base and J gave up 2 bases, with 21 bases separating them. Germline V gene lookup returns CDR1 LGHNA and CDR2 YNFKEQ. This CDR3 has 18 residues. The DNA for the CDR3 is TGTGCCAGCAGCCAAGTTGACGTAAGGGGGACAAACCCCTACGAGCAGTACTTC. The encoded protein is CASSQVDVRGTNPYEQYF.

This chain connects TRBV6-1 to TRBJ2-3; D not certain. The V end was cut by 8 bases, the J end by 1 base, with 10 bases between. The V gene's germline CDR1 is MNHNS and CDR2 SASEGT. The CDR3 sequence is 13 residues long. CDR3 in DNA: TGTGCCAGCGTGAAAGGTGGCACAGATACGCAGTATTTT. Translating gives CASVKGGTDTQYF.

This clone was detected many times. The V and J genes are TRBV4-3 and TRBJ2-7; no firm D call. V was shortened by 3 bases and J by 0 bases, with 12 bases between the two germline ends. Germline loops: CDR1 LGHNA, CDR2 YSLEER. This CDR3 contains 15 residues. The CDR3 sequence: CASSQYPSSSYEQYF. As DNA, the CDR3 is TGCGCCAGCAGCCAGTACCCTTCGAGCTCCTACGAGCAGTACTTC.

This clone has only a few counts. This rearrangement joins TRBV7-9 to TRBJ1-1, with D perhaps matching TRBD1 (6 bases). CDR1 and CDR2 from the germline V gene are SEHNR and FQNEAQ (reference sequence). The CDR3 has 15 residues. The germline V and J ends were trimmed by 3 bases and 4 bases, with 15 bases remaining between them. The CDR3, as DNA: TGTGCCAGCAGCTTGCCAACAGGGAGCATCACTGAAGCTTTCTTT. Translating gives CASSLPTGSITEAFF.

Concerning this clone itself: Germline and junction disagree at one end, which may indicate a read error. The V gene is TRBV7-8, the J gene TRBJ2-4; 7 bases line up with TRBD2. Germline V gene lookup returns CDR1 SGHVS and CDR2 FQNEAQ. This CDR3 has 12 residues. CDR3 sequence: CASSLETGTKDF. The CDR3 DNA reads TGTGCCAGCAGCTTAGAAACCGGGACTAAAGACTTC.

This chain connects TRBV25-1 to TRBJ2-5, with D hard to call. This CDR3 is 8 amino acids long. V was trimmed by 11 bases and J by 7 bases, leaving 5 bases between them. Germline CDR1 MGHDK, CDR2 SYGVNS. The DNA of the CDR3 is TGTGCCTGGGGGACCCAGTACTTC. It specifies CAWGTQYF.